Listed here are 10 T cell receptor beta chains from one sample, sequenced in a study of T cells in Graves' hyperthyroidism and ophthalmopathy. TCR beta CDR3 regions were amplified from RNA transcripts. Primed by the HTBI set, a first-round RT-PCR was run on the TCR CDR3. MiXCR, run by TCRdb on the multiplex PCR reads, gives a single entry per CDR3 protein. The sample consists of around 660,000 distinct CDR3 sequences, roughly 45% of them appearing once. Sequencing was carried out using peripheral blood or thyroid tissue (not recorded which). Receptors originate from an adult man with Graves' disease, either hyperthyroidism or ophthalmopathy (not recorded which).

This clonotype was seen only a few times. V is TRBV20-1 and J is TRBJ2-5, with a weak D call TRBD1 (6 bases). The CDR3 contains 13 residues. Germline V lookup: CDR1 DFQATT, CDR2 SNEGSKA (reference sequence). V gave up 5 bases and J gave up 3 bases, with 13 bases separating them. CDR3 protein: CSAPRGAEETQYF. The CDR3 DNA reads as TGCAGTGCTCCCAGGGGAGCGGAAGAGACCCAGTACTTC.

The chain recombines TRBV7-3 with TRBJ1-6, with TRBD1 identical over 8 bases. CDR3 size: 15 residues. With V trimmed by 5 bases and J by 10 bases, 10 bases remained unmatched. CDR1 SGHTA and CDR2 FQGTGA come from the germline V gene. CDR3 protein: CASSVVGAGGSPLHF. The CDR3 DNA reads TGTGCCAGCAGCGTTGTAGGGGCAGGGGGCTCACCCCTCCACTTT.

The J gene is TRBJ1-1, the V gene TRBV25-1, with D unresolved. Trimming took off 3 bases at V and 11 bases at J, with 16 bases between the two ends. The CDR3 has 13 amino acids. Germline CDR1 and CDR2: MGHDK and SYGVNS. The CDR3 DNA reads TGTGCCAGCAGTGATGTACTGGGTAAGGCGGCTTTCTTT. This codes for CASSDVLGKAAFF.

The rearrangement joins TRBV7-2 to TRBJ1-5, with TRBD1 matching 10 bases. Germline assignment: CDR1 SGHTA and CDR2 FQGNSA. The CDR3 runs 14 residues. The CDR3 reads CASDGTGDNQPQHF. The CDR3 DNA reads TGTGCTAGCGACGGGACAGGGGATAATCAGCCCCAGCATTTT.

The V gene is TRBV11-2, the J gene TRBJ2-7, with D perhaps TRBD1 or TRBD2 (5 bases each). Germline lookup yields CDR1 SGHAT and CDR2 FQNNGV. The CDR3 runs 11 residues. V dropped 11 bases and J dropped 12 bases, with 20 bases sitting between them. CDR3 protein: CAWTLLGAVYF. In nucleotides, the CDR3 is TGTGCCTGGACCCTCCTCGGGGCGGTGTACTTC.

About this clonotype: The CDR3 carries no conserved terminal phenylalanine or tryptophan, so it likely arises from a read error. The limits of the CDR3 on the DNA are not certain, so only TCRdb's listed CDR3 is given. The rearrangement joins TRBV2 to TRBJ1-1. Germline CDR1 is SNHLY and CDR2 is FYNNEI. The CDR3 comprises 9 residues, both ends counted. The CDR3 reads CASSEALRH.

Worth noting for this clonotype: Being one base from a much bigger clone, this may be a read error. This chain joins TRBV10-2 and TRBJ2-5, with D tentatively TRBD2 (6 bases). The CDR3 covers 15 residues. Germline V gives CDR1 WSHSY, CDR2 SAAADI. Trimming left V 3 bases short and J 1 base short, with 12 bases between. CDR3 loop: CASSDLATCQETQYF. The CDR3 DNA reads as TGCGCCAGCAGTGACCTAGCGACGTGCCAAGAGACCCAGTACTTC.

The CDR3 reads CASSTQVDRGIRETQYF. In nucleotides, the CDR3 is TGTGCCAGCAGCACCCAGGTGGACCGGGGGATAAGAGAGACCCAGTACTTC. The chain links TRBV7-8 to TRBJ2-5; D might be TRBD2 (6 bases). The CDR3 runs 17 residues. Trimming took off 5 bases at V and 4 bases at J, with 23 bases between the two ends. CDR1 SGHVS and CDR2 FQNEAQ come from the germline V gene.

This clonotype occurred a few times. The junction departs from germline at one end; a sequencing error may be responsible. V usage is TRBV10-3 and J usage is TRBJ2-6; 7 bases match TRBD2. CDR1 is ENHRY and CDR2 is SYGVKD in the germline V gene. The CDR3 spans 16 residues. The CDR3 reads CASSSRAGAGANVLTF. The DNA for the CDR3 is TGTGCCAGCAGTTCTAGGGCGGGAGCTGGGGCCAACGTCCTGACTTTC.

For this clonotype: A much larger clone is a single base away; this may be a read error. The chain carries TRBV11-1 and TRBJ1-6; D gene uncertain. Germline V CDR1 and CDR2: SGHAT, FQDESV (reference sequence). Trimming took 2 bases from V and 9 from J, leaving 5 bases between them. The CDR3 runs 12 residues. The CDR3 is CASSLSCSPLHF. The CDR3 DNA sequence: TGTGCCAGCAGCTTATCTTGTTCACCCCTCCACTTT.